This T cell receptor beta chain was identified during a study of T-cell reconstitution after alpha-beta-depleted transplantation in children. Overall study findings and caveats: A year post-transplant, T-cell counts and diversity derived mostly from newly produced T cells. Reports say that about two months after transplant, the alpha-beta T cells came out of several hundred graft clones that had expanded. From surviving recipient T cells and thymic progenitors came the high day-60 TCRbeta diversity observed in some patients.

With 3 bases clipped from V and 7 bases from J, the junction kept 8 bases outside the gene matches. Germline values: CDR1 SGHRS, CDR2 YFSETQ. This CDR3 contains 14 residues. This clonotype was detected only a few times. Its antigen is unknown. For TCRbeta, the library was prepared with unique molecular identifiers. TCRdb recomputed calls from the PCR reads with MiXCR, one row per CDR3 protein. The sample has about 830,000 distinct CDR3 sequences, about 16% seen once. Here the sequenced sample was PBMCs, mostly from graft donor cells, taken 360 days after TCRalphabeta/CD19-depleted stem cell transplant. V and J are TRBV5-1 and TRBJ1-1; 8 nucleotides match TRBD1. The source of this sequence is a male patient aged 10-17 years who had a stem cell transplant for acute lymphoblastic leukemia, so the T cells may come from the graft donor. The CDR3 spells CASSSRRQGNEAFF. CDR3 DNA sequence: TGCGCCAGCAGCTCACGACGACAGGGGAATGAAGCTTTCTTT.